One and the same sample provided the 21 T cell receptor beta chains below, sequenced in a study of human T cells and chemical hapten exposure. Sample time point: patch test 1, 2 weeks after DPC sensitization. Sample treatment: therapeutic diphenylcyclopropenone sensitization with weekly scalp DPC. TCRdb reprocessed the RACE reads via MiXCR and lists one record per CDR3 protein. The table has fewer than 60,000 distinct CDR3 sequences, around 9.3% seen once. Sequencing used whole blood, obtained in connection with sensitization to the hapten diphenylcyclopropenone (DPC). These TCRs come from a woman aged 45 to 65 with alopecia areata. Some clones in this sample may be carry-over from other donors' samples.

The V and J genes are TRBV21-1 and TRBJ1-1; the D call in the table, TRBD1, was not verified against the DNA. TRBV21-1 is noted as a pseudogene. CDR3 size: 13 residues. CDR3: CASTPTGRTEAFF. The CDR3 DNA is TGTGCCAGCACCCCGACAGGGAGGACTGAAGCTTTCTTT.

This clonotype was seen a few times. The V call is TRBV29-1, the J call TRBJ2-1; TRBD2 agrees at 12 bases. The CDR3 totals 19 residues. The junction had 10 bases not matched to a gene; V was cut back by 0 bases and J by 1 base. The germline gives CDR1 SQVTM, CDR2 ANQGSEA. Here the CDR3 DNA reads TGCAGCGTTGAAGATACGCTAGCGGGAGGGCCGGAGTCCTACAATGAGCAGTTCTTC. It encodes CSVEDTLAGGPESYNEQFF.

The J gene is TRBJ1-1, the V gene TRBV11-2; unclear D gene. Germline V gives CDR1 SGHAT, CDR2 FQNNGV. The CDR3 is made up of 16 amino acids. Trimming stripped 2 bases from V and 2 bases from J, with 15 bases between. The CDR3: CASSLPISGTNTEAFF. CDR3 bases: TGTGCCAGCAGCTTACCGATTTCCGGAACTAACACTGAAGCTTTCTTT.

This clonotype was observed many times. The chain has TRBV7-9 and TRBJ1-1, with 10 bases lining up with TRBD1. J gave up 11 bases and V 3 bases, and 6 bases lay outside the gene matches. CDR3 length: 13 residues. Germline lookup yields CDR1 SEHNR and CDR2 FQNEAQ (reference sequence). CDR3 in amino acids: CASSFRTGGDAFF. The CDR3 DNA is TGTGCCAGCAGCTTCCGGACAGGGGGAGACGCTTTCTTT.

CDR3: CASSSARDYGYTF. CDR3 coding DNA: TGTGCCAGCAGCTCCGCTCGGGACTATGGCTACACCTTC. V gene TRBV7-9 combines with J gene TRBJ1-2; no clear D. This CDR3 has 13 amino acids. V dropped 4 bases and J dropped 3 bases, with 9 bases sitting between them. In germline, CDR1 is SEHNR, CDR2 FQNEAQ (reference sequence).

The sample holds many counts of this clonotype. The chain links TRBV24-1 to TRBJ2-3, with a tentative D call TRBD1 (5 bases). The CDR3 totals 15 residues. Germline values: CDR1 KGHDR, CDR2 SFDVKD. V shed 3 bases and J shed 4 bases, with 13 bases lying between them. The CDR3 sequence is CATSDPKGFPDTQYF. The CDR3 bases are TGTGCCACCAGTGATCCCAAGGGGTTCCCAGATACGCAGTATTTT.

The V gene is TRBV28, the J gene TRBJ2-7, with D unclear. Deletions cut 5 bases from V and 6 bases from J, with 11 bases between. Per the germline V gene, CDR1 is MDHEN and CDR2 is SYDVKM. The CDR3 totals 12 residues. The CDR3 loop is CASSTLQPEQYF. The CDR3 bases are TGTGCCAGCAGTACCCTACAACCCGAGCAGTACTTC.

This clonotype appeared many times. This chain connects TRBV21-1 to TRBJ2-5; the table's D call, TRBD2, has no DNA check behind it. TRBV21-1 is a recognized pseudogene. This CDR3 contains 18 residues. Here the CDR3 reads CASTPGLAIFVGSETQYF. DNA of the CDR3: TGTGCCAGCACCCCTGGACTAGCGATATTTGTTGGATCAGAGACCCAGTACTTC.

This clonotype was observed at least ten times. The chain employs TRBV7-9 and TRBJ1-3, with D perhaps TRBD1 (6 bases). The CDR3 consists of 15 residues. Per germline, CDR1 SEHNR and CDR2 FQNEAQ (reference sequence). Trimming pared 5 bases from V and 4 bases from J, leaving 15 bases between. Here the CDR3 DNA reads TGTGCCAGCAGCGTCGGAAACAGGGCCGGAAACACCATATATTTT. This sequence encodes CASSVGNRAGNTIYF.

There are many counts of this clonotype. The rearrangement links TRBV12-3 or TRBV12-4 to TRBJ1-1; no clear D gene. The V gene lost 3 bases and the J gene lost 5 bases, with 13 bases spanning the gap. The CDR3 has 14 amino acids. The CDR3 loop is CASSFLEYKTEAFF. The CDR3 coding sequence is TGTGCCAGCAGTTTCCTCGAATACAAGACTGAAGCTTTCTTT.

This clonotype was counted at least ten times. The chain is built from TRBV28 and TRBJ2-7, with 9 bases fitting TRBD1. CDR1 MDHEN and CDR2 SYDVKM come from the germline V gene. V trimming: 8 bases; J trimming: 1 base; junction bases outside the gene matches: 12. The CDR3 is 16 amino acids. As DNA, the CDR3 is TGTGCCAGCGTAACAGGGGGCATAGGTAGTTCCTACGAGCAGTACTTC. The encoded protein is CASVTGGIGSSYEQYF.

This clonotype has at least ten counts. The J gene is TRBJ2-7, the V gene TRBV29-1, with 7 bases that match TRBD2. The germline gives CDR1 SQVTM, CDR2 ANQGSEA. Trimming removed 6 bases from V and 7 bases from J; junction bases left unmatched: 15. This CDR3 has 14 amino acids. The CDR3 spells CSVGGTSTAVEQYF. Written as DNA, the CDR3 is TGCAGCGTCGGGGGGACCTCGACCGCCGTGGAGCAGTACTTC.

This clonotype was observed at least ten times. This chain uses TRBV7-6 with TRBJ2-5; D is possibly TRBD2 (5 bases). Germline V gene lookup returns CDR1 SGHVS and CDR2 FNYEAQ. The CDR3 totals 12 residues. V lost 4 bases to trimming and J lost 6 bases, with 9 bases between them. The CDR3 here is CASSYPGKTQYF. The CDR3 bases are TGTGCCAGCAGCTACCCGGGAAAGACCCAGTACTTC.

The rearrangement joins TRBV23-1 to TRBJ2-1; no definite D call. TRBV23-1 is marked as an open reading frame, function uncertain. CDR3 length: 13 residues. The V gene lost 0 bases and the J gene lost 6 bases, with 6 bases spanning the gap. The CDR3 protein is CASSQSWGNEQFF. The CDR3, as DNA: TGCGCCAGCAGTCAATCTTGGGGCAATGAGCAGTTCTTC.

This clonotype has just a few counts. The rearrangement uses TRBV7-2 and TRBJ1-3, with unresolved D. The CDR3 covers 15 residues. V was shortened by 5 bases and J by 2 bases, with 13 bases between the two germline ends. Looked up from germline, CDR1 is SGHTA and CDR2 is FQGNSA. CDR3 loop: CASSNYRLPGNTIYF. CDR3 sequence (DNA): TGTGCCAGCAGCAACTACCGCCTACCTGGAAACACCATATATTTT. The entire variable domain, with the rest obtained from reference TRBV7-2 and TRBJ1-3, is as follows: GAGVSQSPSNKVTEKGKDVELRCDPISGHTALYWYRQSLGQGLEFLIYFQGNSAPDKSGLPSDRFSAERTGGSVSTLTIQRTQQEDSAVYLCASSNYRLPGNTIYFGEGSWLTVV.

This chain connects TRBV27 to TRBJ2-1; 7 bases are shared with TRBD2. The V gene end was trimmed by 3 bases and the J gene end by 2 bases; junction bases not matched to a gene: 4. In germline, CDR1 is MNHEY, CDR2 SMNVEV (reference sequence). The CDR3 has 15 amino acids. CDR3 sequence: CASSLLADTYNEQFF. The CDR3 coding sequence is TGTGCCAGCAGTTTGCTAGCGGACACCTACAATGAGCAGTTCTTC.

This clonotype was seen repeatedly, ten times or more. The rearrangement uses TRBV20-1 and TRBJ1-1; D may be TRBD1 (6 bases). Per germline, CDR1 DFQATT and CDR2 SNEGSKA (reference sequence). V was pared by 2 bases and J by 0 bases, with 16 bases between. This CDR3 has 16 residues. The DNA of the CDR3 is TGCAGTGCTAGAAACAGGACAGACCGCATGAACACTGAAGCTTTCTTT. Translation gives CSARNRTDRMNTEAFF.

The rearrangement joins TRBV6-1 to TRBJ2-7, with D perhaps TRBD1 (5 bases). From germline, CDR1 is MNHNS and CDR2 SASEGT. The V end was cut by 7 bases, the J end by 3 bases, with 10 bases between. The CDR3 spans 12 residues. CDR3 residues: CASKDSFYEQYF. CDR3 nucleotide sequence: TGTGCCAGCAAAGACAGCTTCTACGAGCAGTACTTC.

This clonotype was detected many times. The genes are TRBV28 and TRBJ1-2, with 9 positions matching TRBD1. The junction had 4 bases not matched to a gene; V was cut back by 10 bases and J by 4 bases. The CDR3 consists of 12 residues. Germline values: CDR1 MDHEN, CDR2 SYDVKM. CDR3 loop: CATGTGLYGYTF. The CDR3 nucleotides are TGTGCCACCGGGACAGGGCTCTATGGCTACACCTTC.

This clonotype has just a few counts. V is TRBV2 and J is TRBJ1-2, with D perhaps TRBD1 (6 bases). V lost 6 bases, J lost 6 bases, and 17 bases lay in between. Germline CDR1 is SNHLY and CDR2 is FYNNEI. The CDR3 sequence is 14 residues long. The DNA of the CDR3 is TGTGCCAGCAGGCCAGGACTACCAGGGGATGGCTACACCTTC. Its translation is CASRPGLPGDGYTF.

The sample holds many counts of this clonotype. The chain joins TRBV12-3 or TRBV12-4 to TRBJ1-5; 9 bases map to TRBD1. The length of the CDR3 is 14 residues. J lost 5 bases, V lost 4 bases, and 3 bases had no gene match. CDR3 amino acids: CASSWGQGDQPQHF. The CDR3 nucleotides read TGTGCCAGCAGTTGGGGACAGGGTGATCAGCCCCAGCATTTT.